Each of the 20 T cell receptor beta chains below was sequenced from the same sample in a study of response to subunit inactivated influenza vaccine. TCRdb fed the RT-PCR reads into MiXCR, producing one record per CDR3 protein. Here the sample spans over 650,000 distinct CDR3 sequences, roughly 18% being singletons. Sample: PBMCs from blood, taken around 5 days after vaccination. Every receptor here comes from a man aged 50-60 years who received an inactivated influenza vaccine.

This CDR3 is CASSQDLGTDTQYF. Written as DNA, the CDR3 is TGCGCCAGCAGCCAAGATCTAGGCACAGATACGCAGTATTTT. V gene TRBV4-3 combines with J gene TRBJ2-3; no firm D call. Germline CDR1 is LGHNA and CDR2 is YSLEER. The CDR3 consists of 14 residues. Trimming took off 0 bases at V and 1 base at J, with 5 bases between the two ends.

This clonotype came up a few times. J is TRBJ2-7 and V is TRBV9, with D uncertain. Trimming removed 0 bases from V and 1 base from J, with 8 bases in between. The germline V gene encodes CDR1 SGDLS and CDR2 YYNGEE. The CDR3 loop spans 14 amino acids. CDR3: CASSVGVRSYEQYF. DNA for the CDR3: TGTGCCAGCAGCGTAGGGGTCAGATCCTACGAGCAGTACTTC.

V gene TRBV10-3 combines with J gene TRBJ1-4; maybe TRBD1 (5 bases). V lost 0 bases and J 7 bases, leaving 15 bases between the germline ends. Germline CDR1 is ENHRY and CDR2 is SYGVKD. The CDR3 runs to 16 residues. The CDR3 sequence is CAISESKGTMGEKLFF. The CDR3 nucleotides read TGTGCCATCAGTGAGTCGAAGGGGACCATGGGTGAAAAACTGTTTTTT.

This clonotype was picked up a small number of times. J is TRBJ1-1 and V is TRBV20-1; tentative D call: TRBD1 (6 bases). The V end lost 5 bases, the J end lost 0 bases, and 13 bases lay between the germline ends. The CDR3 is made up of 14 amino acids. From germline, CDR1 is DFQATT and CDR2 SNEGSKA (reference sequence). CDR3: CSAESGQLNTEAFF. CDR3 coding DNA: TGCAGTGCTGAGAGTGGACAGCTGAACACTGAAGCTTTCTTT.

This clonotype was found many times. V usage is TRBV15 and J usage is TRBJ2-3; D remains ambiguous. In germline, CDR1 is LNHNV, CDR2 YYDKDF (reference sequence). Trimming pared 2 bases from V and 6 bases from J, leaving 9 bases between. CDR3 length: 13 amino acids. This CDR3 is CATSRSHGDTQYF. The CDR3 nucleotides are TGTGCCACCAGCAGATCCCACGGGGATACGCAGTATTTT.

This chain connects TRBV7-9 to TRBJ2-3, with D possibly matching TRBD2 (6 bases). V lost 5 bases and J lost 4, with 16 bases in between. CDR1 is SEHNR, CDR2 FQNEAQ, per germline (reference sequence). The CDR3 has 15 amino acids. This chain's CDR3 is CASSPKTRLADTQYF. As DNA, the CDR3 is TGTGCCAGCAGCCCCAAGACTAGACTAGCAGATACGCAGTATTTT.

This clonotype was counted only a few times. This chain joins TRBV9 and TRBJ2-2; D is unclear. Germline V gene lookup returns CDR1 SGDLS and CDR2 YYNGEE. The CDR3 consists of 15 residues. Trimming took 3 bases from V and 3 from J, leaving 12 bases between them. As DNA, the CDR3 is TGTGCCAGCAGCGATAAAGGGTTGGACACCGGGGAGCTGTTTTTT. Amino acid sequence: CASSDKGLDTGELFF.

A few counts support this clonotype. The chain is built from TRBV28 and TRBJ2-1; D possibly corresponds to TRBD2 (5 bases). Per germline, CDR1 MDHEN and CDR2 SYDVKM. The CDR3 extends over 18 amino acids. Trimming removed 3 bases from V and 2 bases from J, with 20 bases in between. The CDR3 DNA reads TGTGCCAGCAGTTTGGTGCTCACCCTAGAGGAGGCCTACAATGAGCAGTTCTTC. Amino acid sequence: CASSLVLTLEEAYNEQFF.

This clonotype appeared a few times. The V call is TRBV14, the J call TRBJ2-3, with 8 positions matching TRBD2. Germline V gene data show CDR1 as SGHDN and CDR2 as FVKESK. This CDR3 comprises 16 residues. Trimming removed 2 bases from V and 2 bases from J; junction bases left unmatched: 6. CDR3 loop: CASSQRRGRYTDTQYF. The CDR3 DNA sequence: TGTGCCAGCAGCCAAAGGCGCGGGAGGTACACAGATACGCAGTATTTT.

The chain employs TRBV29-1 and TRBJ2-3, with D possibly being TRBD1 (5 bases). V gave up 6 bases and J gave up 0 bases, with 19 bases separating them. Germline CDR1 and CDR2: SQVTM and ANQGSEA. This CDR3 contains 16 residues. CDR3 residues: CSVQAPQGESTDTQYF. The CDR3 coding sequence is TGCAGCGTCCAAGCGCCCCAGGGCGAAAGCACAGATACGCAGTATTTT.

This chain joins TRBV9 and TRBJ2-3; D is unclear. V was pared by 3 bases and J by 6 bases, with 11 bases between. Germline lookup yields CDR1 SGDLS and CDR2 YYNGEE. The length of the CDR3 is 13 residues. Here the CDR3 DNA reads TGTGCCAGCAGCGAACCCCTCTCCGATACGCAGTATTTT. The encoded protein is CASSEPLSDTQYF.

This chain uses TRBV4-2 with TRBJ2-5, with 9 bases identical to TRBD2. The germline gives CDR1 LGHNA, CDR2 YNFKEQ. The CDR3 loop spans 16 amino acids. V lost 4 bases and J lost 5; bases outside the gene matches: 11. This CDR3 reads CASSRSASGDSETQYF. The CDR3 bases are TGTGCCAGCAGCCGATCGGCTAGCGGGGACTCGGAGACCCAGTACTTC.

CDR3 protein: CASSRPGIYGYTF. DNA for the CDR3: TGTGCCAGCAGCCGCCCCGGGATCTATGGCTACACCTTC. V gene TRBV7-2 combines with J gene TRBJ1-2; no clear D. V gave up 5 bases and J gave up 4 bases, with 11 bases separating them. The length of the CDR3 is 13 residues. CDR1 SGHTA and CDR2 FQGNSA come from the germline V gene.

The J gene is TRBJ2-5, the V gene TRBV28; TRBD2 matches 10 bases. The J segment lost 4 bases and the V segment lost 3 bases, leaving 11 bases of the junction unmatched. The CDR3 runs 17 residues. Per the germline V gene, CDR1 is MDHEN and CDR2 is SYDVKM. CDR3 DNA: TGTGCCAGCAGTTTCTTGACTCTAGCGGGAGTGGGAGAGACCCAGTACTTC. Its protein is CASSFLTLAGVGETQYF.

The rearrangement joins TRBV15 to TRBJ1-2; D is undetermined. This CDR3 spans 14 amino acids. The germline V gene encodes CDR1 LNHNV and CDR2 YYDKDF (reference sequence). The V and J ends lost 0 bases and 4 bases respectively, with 9 bases between them. In nucleotides, the CDR3 is TGTGCCACCAGCAGAGATCGGGGAGCCTATGGCTACACCTTC. It translates to CATSRDRGAYGYTF.

This clonotype turned up a few times. CDR3 region: CASSLELADNEQFF. Written as DNA, the CDR3 is TGCGCCAGCAGCTTGGAACTAGCGGACAATGAGCAGTTCTTC. The chain links TRBV5-1 to TRBJ2-1; 8 bases match TRBD2. CDR1 and CDR2 (germline): SGHRS, YFSETQ. The CDR3 length is 14 residues. Trimming at V came to 0 bases and at J to 5 bases, leaving 1 base not matched to a gene.

This clonotype appeared a few times. This chain uses TRBV6-5 with TRBJ2-5; 8 bases map to TRBD1. V trimming: 4 bases; J trimming: 1 base; junction bases outside the gene matches: 2. This CDR3 region has 14 residues. The germline CDR1 and CDR2 sequences are MNHEY and SVGAGI. In DNA form, the CDR3 reads TGTGCCAGCAGTTCAGGGGGCCTCCAAGAGACCCAGTACTTC. Amino acid sequence: CASSSGGLQETQYF.

The table lists this clonotype with a few counts. The DNA for the CDR3 is TGTGCCAGCAGCCAATTTGGGGACGGGGGTATAGACTATGGCTACACCTTC. Encoded protein: CASSQFGDGGIDYGYTF. The chain links TRBV3-1 to TRBJ1-2; tentatively, D is TRBD1 (5 bases). CDR1 and CDR2 (germline): LGHDT, YNNKEL (reference sequence). CDR3 size: 17 residues. Trimming cost V 2 bases and J 3 bases, with 19 bases left between them.

V usage is TRBV24-1 and J usage is TRBJ2-3; possible D gene TRBD1, 5 bases. CDR1 is KGHDR, CDR2 SFDVKD, per germline. This CDR3 has 18 amino acids. Trimming left V 5 bases short and J 2 bases short, with 22 bases between. The chain's CDR3 is CATSARPASGPYTDTQYF. For the CDR3, the DNA is TGTGCCACCAGTGCTCGACCGGCCTCAGGGCCTTACACAGATACGCAGTATTTT.

In this sample, this clonotype turned up many times. This sequence joins TRBV7-3 and TRBJ2-1; 10 bases are shared with TRBD1. Per the germline V gene, CDR1 is SGHTA and CDR2 is FQGTGA. The CDR3 loop spans 15 amino acids. The junction had 3 bases not matched to a gene; V was cut back by 3 bases and J by 4 bases. The CDR3 reads CASSLRDRGYNEQFF. The DNA of the CDR3 is TGTGCCAGCAGCTTGAGGGACAGGGGTTACAATGAGCAGTTCTTC. Looking up the rest from reference TRBV7-3 and TRBJ2-1 gives the full variable domain: GAGVSQTPSNKVTEKGKYVELRCDPISGHTALYWYRQSLGQGPEFLIYFQGTGAADDSGLPNDRFFAVRPEGSVSTLKIQRTERGDSAVYLCASSLRDRGYNEQFFGPGTRLTVL.